Below, 14 T cell receptor beta chains from the same sample are listed, as sequenced in a study of cytomegalovirus exposure and HLA in healthy donors listed by TCRdb under 2017. The library was obtained by the immunoSEQ multiplex PCR assay. The multiplex PCR relied on a mix of 60 forward primers for TCR Vbeta segments and 13 reverse primers for TCR Jbeta segments. This is the immuneACCESS table as TCRdb keeps it, with only in-frame sequences that have V and J called. A part of the clones is gone; compared with another copy, unresolved V genes explain less than half, and the rest is unexplained. For this sample the table gives about 120,000 clones, of which more than 60% were detected only once. Around 4% of the sample goes to the ten largest clones. The source material was PBMCs. The receptors were sampled from a woman aged 40 to 49 in good health and CMV-seronegative.

The V and J genes are TRBV7-2 and TRBJ1-3; D gene ambiguous. Trimming cost V 5 bases and J 1 base, with 9 bases left between them. Germline assignment: CDR1 SGHTA and CDR2 FQGNSA. This CDR3 is 14 amino acids long. This chain's CDR3 is CASSLEVSGNTIYF. CDR3 in DNA: TGTGCCAGCAGCCTGGAGGTGTCTGGAAACACCATATATTTT.

This chain joins TRBV25-1 and TRBJ2-7; D gene ambiguous. The CDR3 has 13 amino acids. V lost 3 bases and J 1 base, leaving 7 bases between the germline ends. The V gene's germline CDR1 is MGHDK and CDR2 SYGVNS. The CDR3 here is CASSDDNSYEQYF. For the CDR3, the DNA is TGTGCCAGCAGTGACGACAATTCCTACGAGCAGTACTTC.

The V and J genes are TRBV30 and TRBJ2-7; D is ambiguous. Germline lookup yields CDR1 GTSNPN and CDR2 SVGIG (reference sequence). V was cut by 2 bases and J by 0 bases, with 5 bases left in between. The CDR3 has 12 amino acids. The CDR3 protein is CAWSSSSYEQYF. CDR3 nucleotides: TGTGCCTGGAGTTCATCCTCCTACGAGCAGTACTTC.

DNA of the CDR3: TGTGCCAGCAGCTTAGATAGGGGACTAGAGCTATACGAGCAGTACTTC. Protein: CASSLDRGLELYEQYF. The rearrangement links TRBV7-2 to TRBJ2-7; 8 nucleotides agree with TRBD2. The CDR3 contains 16 residues. Germline V gives CDR1 SGHTA, CDR2 FQGNSA. Trimming cost V 1 base and J 4 bases; bases outside gene matches: 9.

This clone has just a few counts. The CDR3 nucleotides are TGTGCTTTACCAGGGGTGTACTACGAGCAGTACTTC. Its translation is CALPGVYYEQYF. This chain links TRBV28 with TRBJ2-7; D is perhaps TRBD1 (6 bases). This CDR3 has 12 residues. CDR1 and CDR2 from the germline V gene are MDHEN and SYDVKM.

The genes are TRBV15 and TRBJ2-7; D possibly corresponds to TRBD1 (6 bases). Trimming removed 0 bases from V and 2 bases from J, with 20 bases in between. The CDR3 sequence is 18 residues long. Germline CDR1 is LNHNV and CDR2 is YYDKDF (reference sequence). In DNA, the CDR3 is TGTGCCACCAGCAGAGACAGGGGAAACGGGATAACTCCCTACGAGCAGTACTTC. Protein: CATSRDRGNGITPYEQYF.

The CDR3 loop is CASSLEGVVKTEAFF. As DNA, the CDR3 is TGTGCCAGCAGCTTAGAGGGGGTAGTTAAGACTGAAGCTTTCTTT. This chain connects TRBV7-8 to TRBJ1-1; possible D gene TRBD1, 6 bases. The CDR3 sequence is 15 residues long. CDR1 is SGHVS, CDR2 FQNEAQ, per germline. The V end was cut by 1 base, the J end by 5 bases, with 14 bases between. Filled out from reference TRBV7-8 and TRBJ1-1, the complete variable domain reads GAGVSQSPRYKVAKRGQDVALRCDPISGHVSLFWYQQALGQGPEFLTYFQNEAQLDKSGLPSDRFFAERPEGSVSTLKIQRTQQEDSAVYLCASSLEGVVKTEAFFGQGTRLTVV.

This clone has only a few counts. This rearrangement joins TRBV7-2 to TRBJ2-5; 7 bases align to TRBD1. Germline V CDR1 and CDR2: SGHTA, FQGNSA. Losses at the gene ends were 5 bases for V and 5 bases for J; bases not matched to a gene: 14. The CDR3 is 16 residues long. This CDR3 is CASSPRQGKGEETQYF. Written as DNA, the CDR3 is TGTGCCAGCAGCCCCCGACAGGGAAAAGGGGAGGAGACCCAGTACTTC. The complete variable domain, with remaining parts taken from reference TRBV7-2 and TRBJ2-5, reads GAGVSQSPSNKVTEKGKDVELRCDPISGHTALYWYRQSLGQGLEFLIYFQGNSAPDKSGLPSDRFSAERTGGSVSTLTIQRTQQEDSAVYLCASSPRQGKGEETQYFGPGTRLLVL.

There are many counts of this clone. The V and J genes are TRBV7-2 and TRBJ2-5; D may be TRBD1 (6 bases). Trimming took off 5 bases at V and 5 bases at J, with 15 bases between the two ends. There are 14 residues in the CDR3. The germline V gene has CDR1 SGHTA and CDR2 FQGNSA. CDR3 sequence: CASSRIQGLETQYF. Written as DNA, the CDR3 is TGTGCCAGCAGCCGCATCCAGGGGTTGGAGACCCAGTACTTC.

The chain has TRBV20-1 and TRBJ1-4; D might be TRBD1 (5 bases). Looked up from germline, CDR1 is DFQATT and CDR2 is SNEGSKA (reference sequence). The CDR3 has 11 amino acids. The germline V and J ends were trimmed by 6 bases and 8 bases, with 10 bases remaining between them. CDR3 sequence (DNA): TGCAGTGCAGCGAAGGGGGAAAAACTGTTTTTT. It translates to CSAAKGEKLFF.

V and J are TRBV9 and TRBJ2-7, with D perhaps matching TRBD1 (5 bases). The CDR3 covers 14 residues. V lost 0 bases and J 3 bases, leaving 10 bases between the germline ends. Germline V gene data show CDR1 as SGDLS and CDR2 as YYNGEE. The CDR3 here is CASSVASDSYEQYF. The CDR3 nucleotides read TGTGCCAGCAGCGTAGCCTCAGACAGCTACGAGCAGTACTTC.

The chain employs TRBV4-3 and TRBJ2-1, with 8 bases fitting TRBD2. This CDR3 comprises 14 residues. Germline loops: CDR1 LGHNA, CDR2 YSLEER. Trimming took 4 bases from V and 15 from J; bases not matched to a gene: 14. The CDR3 bases are TGCGCCAGCAGCCCATCACTGCCCGGACTAGCTCCGTTCTTC. This gives the protein CASSPSLPGLAPFF.

Only one count was recorded for this clone. The chain joins TRBV18 to TRBJ2-3; 7 nucleotides agree with TRBD1. The J segment lost 0 bases and the V segment lost 6 bases, leaving 6 bases of the junction unmatched. This CDR3 comprises 15 residues. The germline gives CDR1 KGHSH, CDR2 LQKENI. In DNA, the CDR3 is TGTGCCAGCTCCTCCCCGGACAGGAGCACAGATACGCAGTATTTT. Its protein is CASSSPDRSTDTQYF.

This chain links TRBV9 with TRBJ2-1, with D maybe TRBD2 (5 bases). From germline, CDR1 is SGDLS and CDR2 YYNGEE. The CDR3 sequence is 14 residues long. V was pared by 0 bases and J by 2 bases, with 6 bases between. The CDR3 reads CASSVAGTYNEQFF. DNA of the CDR3: TGTGCCAGCAGCGTAGCCGGGACCTACAATGAGCAGTTCTTC.